This TCR beta chain was observed in a study of blood T cell repertoires in COVID-19. About the study: Sample material is recorded as cDNA or gDNA derived from T cells, B-cell-depleted T cells, or PBMCs.

This clone was found a few times. Methods used by the authors: The assay estimated nucleated cells by amplifying reference gene primers. Libraries were prepared by immunoSEQ multiplex PCR; TCRdb keeps only in-frame clonotypes and omits some of them. V and J calls and clone size come straight from that table; D and trimming were deduced from the DNA. The sample has roughly 150,000 clones; approximately 80% are singletons. Germline loops: CDR1 MNHEY, CDR2 SMNVEV (reference sequence). The CDR3 is made up of 15 amino acids. Trimming took 9 bases from V and 2 from J; bases not matched to a gene: 9. Everyone who took part was roughly 18 to 89 years old, and they came from about two dozen US areas. Researchers sorted participants into cohorts using their self-reported clinical history.

This TCR was recovered from a woman between 45 and 60 years old who had recovered from COVID-19. The sample comprised PBMCs or T cells enriched from blood (not recorded which). This rearrangement joins TRBV27 to TRBJ1-4; 7 bases are a match to TRBD1. The CDR3 reads CARPCAGGTNEKLFF. As DNA, the CDR3 is TGTGCCAGACCATGTGCAGGGGGGACTAATGAAAAACTGTTTTTT.